One TCR beta chain is described in this entry. Germline-derived CDR1 and CDR2 are MNHNS and SASEGT. Trimming pared 2 bases from V and 4 bases from J, leaving 5 bases between. This CDR3 has 12 amino acids. Authors' methods: Amplification with reference gene primers provided the estimates of nucleated cell counts. Data came from immunoSEQ multiplex PCR; TCRdb stores just in-frame clones and leaves some out. D and trimming come from the DNA, and the V and J calls and clone size come from that table. The repertoire consists of 240,000 or so clones, with around 90% occurring once and the leading ten covering 0.65% to 0.9%. This sample is drawn from a study of blood T cell repertoires in COVID-19. As for the study in general: Both acute and convalescent COVID-19 samples were obtained from the United States, Italy and Spain. From T cells, B-cell-depleted T cells, or PBMCs came the material, which was cDNA or gDNA.

Sequenced material: peripheral blood. The chain couples TRBV6-1 to TRBJ2-5, with D hard to call. The TCR sequence derives from a woman in her 30s with acute or convalescent COVID-19. In DNA form, the CDR3 reads TGTGCCAGCAGTGAACGTCGAGAGACCCAGTACTTC. This gives the protein CASSERRETQYF.